This is a list of T cell receptor beta chains from one sample in a study of shared clonotypes between healthy human individuals. Only in-frame clones appear in the TCRdb table, and some are missing; sequencing was by immunoSEQ multiplex PCR. Among over 1.5 million clones listed, about 98% were seen once. Material: naive CD4+ T cells sorted from blood. The receptor source for this set is a young man in good health. CDR3s include the opening cysteine and the closing phenylalanine or tryptophan. The D gene is left open where the match is weak. Where a row states a size, it is once, few, many or the class of an expanded clone; other rows omit it.

v_call: TRBV5-1; d_call: TRBD1; j_call: TRBJ1-5; clone_size: .; cdr3_aa: CASSTDRGSEAQHF; cdr3_nt: TGCGCCAGCAGCACCGACAGGGGAAGTGAAGCCCAGCATTTT
v_call: TRBV29-1; d_call: TRBD2; j_call: TRBJ2-3; clone_size: once; cdr3_aa: CSVEGGTSGFLTDTQYF; cdr3_nt: TGCAGCGTTGAAGGGGGGACTAGCGGTTTTCTCACAGATACGCAGTATTTT
v_call: TRBV18; d_call: TRBD1; j_call: TRBJ2-5; clone_size: .; cdr3_aa: CASSPLGGTGLSKETQYF; cdr3_nt: TGTGCCAGCTCACCACTCGGGGGGACAGGGCTTTCCAAGGAGACCCAGTACTTC
v_call: TRBV5-1; d_call: TRBD1; j_call: TRBJ1-2; clone_size: .; cdr3_aa: CASANPGTGGWNGYTF; cdr3_nt: TGCGCCAGCGCAAATCCCGGGACAGGGGGCTGGAATGGCTACACCTTC
v_call: TRBV7-8; d_call: TRBD2; j_call: TRBJ2-7; clone_size: .; cdr3_aa: CASTLGREGRGEQYF; cdr3_nt: TGTGCCAGCACCCTAGGGCGGGAGGGCCGAGGGGAGCAGTACTTC
v_call: TRBV5-4; d_call: .; j_call: TRBJ2-2; clone_size: .; cdr3_aa: CASSLSRTGELFF; cdr3_nt: TGTGCCAGCAGCTTGAGTCGGACCGGGGAGCTGTTTTTT
v_call: TRBV4-3; d_call: TRBD2; j_call: TRBJ2-2; clone_size: .; cdr3_aa: CASSPYGLAGGTGELFF; cdr3_nt: TGCGCCAGCAGCCCTTACGGACTAGCGGGAGGAACTGGGGAGCTGTTTTTT
v_call: TRBV27; d_call: .; j_call: TRBJ2-3; clone_size: .; cdr3_aa: CASSPYPGGDTQYF; cdr3_nt: TGTGCCAGCAGTCCATACCCCGGGGGAGATACGCAGTATTTT
v_call: TRBV7-9; d_call: TRBD1; j_call: TRBJ2-7; clone_size: .; cdr3_aa: CASSRGDRVYEQYF; cdr3_nt: TGTGCCAGCAGCCGCGGCGACAGGGTCTACGAGCAGTACTTC
v_call: TRBV7-6; d_call: .; j_call: TRBJ1-5; clone_size: .; cdr3_aa: CASSIGGDQPQHF; cdr3_nt: TGTGCCAGCAGTATAGGGGGGGACCAGCCCCAGCATTTT
v_call: TRBV7-9; d_call: TRBD1; j_call: TRBJ2-1; clone_size: .; cdr3_aa: CASSPTSVGRGFIPEQFF; cdr3_nt: TGTGCCAGCAGCCCTACGTCCGTGGGCAGGGGGTTTATCCCCGAGCAGTTCTTC
v_call: TRBV7-9; d_call: TRBD1; j_call: TRBJ2-7; clone_size: .; cdr3_aa: CASSPRTGQTYYYEQYF; cdr3_nt: TGTGCCAGCAGCCCTCGGACAGGCCAAACCTATTACTACGAGCAGTACTTC
v_call: TRBV6-5; d_call: .; j_call: TRBJ1-1; clone_size: .; cdr3_aa: CASSYSVNTEAFF; cdr3_nt: TGTGCCAGCAGTTACTCCGTTAACACTGAAGCTTTCTTT
v_call: TRBV30; d_call: TRBD1; j_call: TRBJ1-1; clone_size: .; cdr3_aa: CACQPRRQGNTEAFF; cdr3_nt: TGTGCCTGTCAACCTCGGAGACAGGGGAACACTGAAGCTTTCTTT
v_call: TRBV7-2; d_call: .; j_call: TRBJ2-2; clone_size: .; cdr3_aa: CASSLEGQAANTGELFF; cdr3_nt: TGTGCCAGCAGCTTAGAGGGCCAAGCCGCGAACACCGGGGAGCTGTTTTTT
v_call: TRBV19; d_call: .; j_call: TRBJ2-3; clone_size: .; cdr3_aa: CASSLLDTQYF; cdr3_nt: TGTGCCAGTAGTTTGCTGGATACGCAGTATTTT
v_call: TRBV25-1; d_call: TRBD1; j_call: TRBJ2-6; clone_size: .; cdr3_aa: CASRGPGQGRSGANVLTF; cdr3_nt: TGTGCCAGCAGGGGCCCGGGACAGGGACGCTCTGGGGCCAACGTCCTGACTTTC
v_call: TRBV18; d_call: TRBD1; j_call: TRBJ2-7; clone_size: .; cdr3_aa: CASSIGQGVNEQYF; cdr3_nt: TGTGCCAGCTCAATCGGACAGGGGGTAAACGAGCAGTACTTC
v_call: TRBV7-9; d_call: TRBD1; j_call: TRBJ2-4; clone_size: .; cdr3_aa: CASSWTGVGKNIQYF; cdr3_nt: TGTGCCAGCAGCTGGACAGGTGTCGGCAAAAACATTCAGTACTTC
v_call: TRBV29-1; d_call: .; j_call: TRBJ2-3; clone_size: once; cdr3_aa: CSSTEDYTDTQYF; cdr3_nt: TGCAGCTCTACAGAAGACTACACAGATACGCAGTATTTT
v_call: TRBV18; d_call: TRBD1; j_call: TRBJ1-2; clone_size: .; cdr3_aa: CASSPETGSGYTF; cdr3_nt: TGTGCCAGCTCACCAGAGACAGGGTCCGGCTACACCTTC
v_call: TRBV4-2; d_call: TRBD1; j_call: TRBJ2-5; clone_size: once; cdr3_aa: CASSRQGEETQYF; cdr3_nt: TGTGCCAGCAGCCGACAGGGAGAAGAGACCCAGTACTTC
v_call: TRBV27; d_call: TRBD2; j_call: TRBJ2-1; clone_size: once; cdr3_aa: CASSPFSSGSYNEQFF; cdr3_nt: TGTGCCAGCAGTCCCTTCTCTAGCGGCTCCTACAATGAGCAGTTCTTC
v_call: TRBV6-6; d_call: TRBD2; j_call: TRBJ2-1; clone_size: .; cdr3_aa: CASSPGLAGKGYEQFF; cdr3_nt: TGTGCCAGCAGCCCAGGACTAGCGGGAAAGGGGTATGAGCAGTTCTTC
v_call: TRBV14; d_call: .; j_call: TRBJ2-1; clone_size: once; cdr3_aa: CASSQPNRRPSPEQFF; cdr3_nt: TGTGCCAGCAGCCAGCCAAACCGCAGACCCAGCCCGGAGCAGTTCTTC
v_call: TRBV5-1; d_call: .; j_call: TRBJ1-1; clone_size: .; cdr3_aa: CASNQTPDTEAFF; cdr3_nt: TGCGCCAGCAACCAGACCCCGGACACTGAAGCTTTCTTT
v_call: TRBV5-4; d_call: TRBD2; j_call: TRBJ2-3; clone_size: .; cdr3_aa: CASSLGLAGQDTQYF; cdr3_nt: TGTGCCAGCAGCTTGGGACTAGCGGGTCAAGATACGCAGTATTTT
v_call: TRBV7-2; d_call: TRBD2; j_call: TRBJ2-7; clone_size: .; cdr3_aa: CASTISGGMGGEQYF; cdr3_nt: TGTGCCAGCACCATTTCGGGGGGAATGGGCGGCGAGCAGTACTTC
v_call: TRBV15; d_call: .; j_call: TRBJ2-2; clone_size: .; cdr3_aa: CATSRDLARLAGTGELFF; cdr3_nt: TGTGCCACCAGCAGAGATCTAGCGAGGCTGGCGGGCACCGGGGAGCTGTTTTTT
v_call: TRBV28; d_call: TRBD2; j_call: TRBJ2-1; clone_size: .; cdr3_aa: CASSLTSGRAAEQFF; cdr3_nt: TGTGCCAGCAGTCTTACTAGCGGGAGGGCCGCTGAGCAGTTCTTC
v_call: TRBV15; d_call: .; j_call: TRBJ2-7; clone_size: .; cdr3_aa: CATSRKPYEQYF; cdr3_nt: TGTGCCACCAGCAGGAAGCCCTACGAGCAGTACTTC
v_call: TRBV28; d_call: TRBD1; j_call: TRBJ2-3; clone_size: .; cdr3_aa: CASSLGPGGYDTQYF; cdr3_nt: TGTGCCAGCAGTTTAGGGCCAGGGGGCTACGATACGCAGTATTTT
v_call: TRBV6-5; d_call: .; j_call: TRBJ1-5; clone_size: .; cdr3_aa: CASSFREDQPQHF; cdr3_nt: TGTGCCAGCAGTTTTAGAGAAGATCAGCCCCAGCATTTT
v_call: TRBV7-2; d_call: .; j_call: TRBJ1-5; clone_size: .; cdr3_aa: CASSLDSTQNQPQHF; cdr3_nt: TGTGCCAGCAGCTTAGATTCCACACAAAATCAGCCCCAGCATTTT
v_call: TRBV5-4; d_call: .; j_call: TRBJ2-7; clone_size: .; cdr3_aa: CASSSLKGPWEVEQYF; cdr3_nt: TGTGCCAGCAGCTCGCTGAAGGGACCGTGGGAGGTCGAGCAGTACTTC
v_call: TRBV9; d_call: TRBD2; j_call: TRBJ2-7; clone_size: .; cdr3_aa: CASSVEASGRTGEQYF; cdr3_nt: TGTGCCAGCAGCGTAGAGGCTAGCGGGAGAACGGGTGAGCAGTACTTC
v_call: TRBV5-6; d_call: .; j_call: TRBJ2-1; clone_size: .; cdr3_aa: CASRAGLNNEQFF; cdr3_nt: TGTGCCAGCAGGGCGGGGCTTAACAATGAGCAGTTCTTC
v_call: TRBV5-4; d_call: TRBD2; j_call: TRBJ2-1; clone_size: .; cdr3_aa: CASRGGGLVANEQFF; cdr3_nt: TGTGCCTCCCGAGGGGGGGGACTAGTAGCCAATGAGCAGTTCTTC
v_call: TRBV28; d_call: .; j_call: TRBJ2-7; clone_size: .; cdr3_aa: CASSLLNYEQYF; cdr3_nt: TGTGCCAGCAGTCTTTTAAACTACGAGCAGTACTTC
v_call: TRBV28; d_call: .; j_call: TRBJ1-1; clone_size: .; cdr3_aa: CASSLSHRLAAFF; cdr3_nt: TGTGCCAGCAGTTTGTCACACCGTCTGGCTGCTTTCTTT
v_call: TRBV7-9; d_call: TRBD1; j_call: TRBJ1-5; clone_size: once; cdr3_aa: CASSLQGINQPQHF; cdr3_nt: TGTGCCAGCAGCCTACAGGGGATCAATCAGCCCCAGCATTTT
v_call: TRBV25-1; d_call: .; j_call: TRBJ1-2; clone_size: .; cdr3_aa: CASSSPEGFLNYGYTF; cdr3_nt: TGTGCCAGCAGCTCGCCCGAGGGATTTCTTAACTATGGCTACACCTTC
v_call: TRBV9; d_call: .; j_call: TRBJ1-5; clone_size: .; cdr3_aa: CASSVEGGSGQPQHF; cdr3_nt: TGTGCCAGCAGCGTAGAAGGGGGGAGCGGGCAGCCCCAGCATTTT
v_call: TRBV5-1; d_call: TRBD2; j_call: TRBJ2-1; clone_size: .; cdr3_aa: CASSSGLAGPYNEQFF; cdr3_nt: TGCGCCAGCAGCTCAGGACTAGCGGGGCCCTACAATGAGCAGTTCTTC
v_call: TRBV7-2; d_call: .; j_call: TRBJ2-2; clone_size: .; cdr3_aa: CASSLVEWIGELFF; cdr3_nt: TGTGCCAGCAGCTTAGTAGAATGGATCGGGGAGCTGTTTTTT
v_call: TRBV6-5; d_call: TRBD2; j_call: TRBJ2-7; clone_size: .; cdr3_aa: CASSLSGRNEQYF; cdr3_nt: TGTGCCAGCAGCCTATCCGGGAGGAACGAGCAGTACTTC
v_call: TRBV5-1; d_call: TRBD1; j_call: TRBJ1-2; clone_size: .; cdr3_aa: CASSLVQGASGYTF; cdr3_nt: TGCGCCAGCAGCTTGGTACAGGGGGCGAGTGGCTACACCTTC
v_call: TRBV19; d_call: .; j_call: TRBJ2-7; clone_size: .; cdr3_aa: CASSKGGQAGVEQYF; cdr3_nt: TGTGCCAGTAGTAAAGGGGGACAGGCGGGGGTCGAGCAGTACTTC